This T cell receptor beta chain was sequenced in a study of shared clonotypes between healthy human individuals. Study background: With ages of 18 to 49, the donors were two women and three men. Study conclusions and caveats: Depth of sequencing was expected to influence donor clonotype sharing.

The protocol was immunoSEQ multiplex PCR, while the TCRdb copy is restricted to in-frame clones and leaves out a portion. Found here are about 2,100,000 clones, about 93% of them singletons; the top ten hold 1.5% to 2%. It was CD45RO-negative cells, positively selected for CCR7, that made up naive CD8 cells, with terminally differentiated effector memory CD45RA+ cells excluded. This clone was picked up a small number of times. Its matching antigen is unknown. Other nucleotide sequences in the sample specify the same CDR3. This CDR3 spans 11 amino acids. Per germline, CDR1 SQVTM and CDR2 ANQGSEA. Trimming removed 3 bases from V and 4 bases from J, with 4 bases in between.

The gene calls are TRBV29-1 and TRBJ2-1; D uncertain. The sample was naive CD8+ T cells from PBMCs. This TCR derives from a man aged 18-30 years in good health. Some clones in this sample may be carry-over from other donors' samples. The CDR3 DNA is TGCAGCGTTGACTCGTACAATGAGCAGTTCTTC. Amino acid sequence: CSVDSYNEQFF.